Listed here are 5 T cell receptor beta chains from one sample, sequenced in a study of blood T cell repertoires in COVID-19. Only in-frame clones appear in the TCRdb table, and some are missing; sequencing was by immunoSEQ multiplex PCR. The data contain more than 200,000 clones, around 90% of them seen just once; the ten biggest clones take up under 3.5%. Source material: peripheral blood. These receptors originate from a man younger than 40 with COVID-19, enrolled during active disease.

V gene TRBV9 combines with J gene TRBJ1-2, with no clear D. CDR3 length equals 14 residues. Per the germline V gene, CDR1 is SGDLS and CDR2 is YYNGEE. V shed 6 bases and J shed 2 bases, with 14 bases lying between them. CDR3 DNA: TGTGCCAGCACCTCTAGCCGAGTAAACTATGGCTACACCTTC. This encodes CASTSSRVNYGYTF.

This CDR3 reads CASSYPPDTLHF. The CDR3 nucleotides read TGTGCCAGCAGTTACCCCCCGGACACCCTCCACTTT. This chain connects TRBV6-2 or TRBV6-3 to TRBJ1-6; TRBD1 might be the D (5 bases). Germline V lookup: CDR1 MNHEY, CDR2 SVGEGT. CDR3 length: 12 amino acids. The V and J ends lost 2 bases and 14 bases respectively, with 10 bases between them.

This clone was seen only once. V usage is TRBV7-7 and J usage is TRBJ2-2, with D maybe TRBD2 (5 bases). In germline, CDR1 is SSHAT, CDR2 FNYEAQ (reference sequence). This CDR3 has 14 residues. V lost 9 bases to trimming and J lost 2 bases, with 13 bases between them. The CDR3 loop is CASREQLNTGELFF. As DNA, the CDR3 is TGTGCCAGTCGGGAACAGCTCAACACCGGGGAGCTGTTTTTT.

This clone was counted only a few times. The chain is built from TRBV19 and TRBJ1-1, with TRBD1 identical over 7 bases. Germline lookup yields CDR1 LNHDA and CDR2 SQIVND (reference sequence). This CDR3 contains 14 residues. The V gene end was trimmed by 5 bases and the J gene end by 3 bases; junction bases not matched to a gene: 6. The CDR3 nucleotides are TGTGCCAGTAGTCCAACAGGGGTGCACACTGAAGCTTTCTTT. Translation: CASSPTGVHTEAFF.

Only a few counts were recorded for this clone. The chain uses TRBV27 and TRBJ1-1; D is ambiguous. The CDR3 loop spans 14 amino acids. With 6 bases removed from V and 0 bases from J, the gap between germline ends came to 11 bases. Germline loops: CDR1 MNHEY, CDR2 SMNVEV (reference sequence). The CDR3 reads CASSLTYMNTEAFF. DNA for the CDR3: TGTGCCAGCAGCCTCACATACATGAACACTGAAGCTTTCTTT.